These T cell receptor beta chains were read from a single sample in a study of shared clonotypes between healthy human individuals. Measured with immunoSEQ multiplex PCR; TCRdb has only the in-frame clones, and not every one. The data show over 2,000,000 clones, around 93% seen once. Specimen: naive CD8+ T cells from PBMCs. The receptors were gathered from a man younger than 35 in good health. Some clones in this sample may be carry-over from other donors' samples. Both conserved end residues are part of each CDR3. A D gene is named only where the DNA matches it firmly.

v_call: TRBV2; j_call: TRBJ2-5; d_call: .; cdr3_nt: TGTGCCAGCAGTGAAGCAGCGCGCACGACCAGGGCCAACCAAGAGACCCAGTACTTC; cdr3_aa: CASSEAARTTRANQETQYF
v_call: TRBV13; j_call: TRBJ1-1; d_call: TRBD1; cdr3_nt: TGTGCCAGCAGCTTAGGCCGACAGGGGGTGGGTAGCACTGAAGCTTTCTTT; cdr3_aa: CASSLGRQGVGSTEAFF
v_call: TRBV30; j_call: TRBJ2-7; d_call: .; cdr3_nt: TGTGCCTGGGACGGGACTTTTAGCTCCTACGAGCAGTACTTC; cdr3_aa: CAWDGTFSSYEQYF
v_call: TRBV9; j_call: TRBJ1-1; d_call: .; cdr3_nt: TGTGCCAGCAGCGGGGGGGGCTCGGGCACTGAAGCTTTCTTT; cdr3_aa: CASSGGGSGTEAFF
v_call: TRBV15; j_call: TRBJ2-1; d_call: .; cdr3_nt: TGTGCCACCAGCAGAGATCTCTCTGGCGGCGGCAATGAGCAGTTCTTC; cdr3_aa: CATSRDLSGGGNEQFF
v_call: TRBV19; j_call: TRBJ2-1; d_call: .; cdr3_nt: TGTGCCAGCGGTTTGTACCATGAGCAGTTCTTC; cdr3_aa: CASGLYHEQFF
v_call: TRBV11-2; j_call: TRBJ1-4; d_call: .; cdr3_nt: TGTGCCAGCAGCTTTACGGCCCGAGATGAAAAACTGTTTTTT; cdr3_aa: CASSFTARDEKLFF
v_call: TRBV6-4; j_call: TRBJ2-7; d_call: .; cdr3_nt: TGTGCCAGCCCCGAACCCAGGGACTCCTACGAGCAGTACTTC; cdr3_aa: CASPEPRDSYEQYF
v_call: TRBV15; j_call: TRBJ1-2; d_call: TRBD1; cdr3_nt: TGTGCCACCAGCGTATCCGACAGGGGGCTCGCTATACGGAATGGCTACACCTTC; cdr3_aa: CATSVSDRGLAIRNGYTF
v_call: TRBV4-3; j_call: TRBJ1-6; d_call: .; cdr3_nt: TGCGCCAGCAGCCAGCGGGACAATTCACCCCTCCACTTT; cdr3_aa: CASSQRDNSPLHF